Given below is one T cell receptor (beta chain) in context. This clone was detected only a few times. Its antigen is not yet known. Per-nucleotide qualities are absent, and no much larger clonotype sits a single base away. The trial excluded patients who had a history of autoimmune disease or who were on systemic immunosuppression. Peripheral blood for TCR sequencing was collected from all dose cohorts at baseline, on cycle 4 day 1, and on cycle 7 day 1. The samples were taken from a phase I, first-in-human, multicenter, open-label dose-escalation trial of ivuxolimab. Adults with locally advanced or metastatic melanoma, renal cell, hepatocellular, or head and neck squamous cell carcinoma were enrolled in the trial. Before TCR sequencing, CD4+ and CD8+ T cells were separately sorted from peripheral blood. The source of the sample is a study of OX40 agonist ivuxolimab in advanced cancers. Notes on the research overall: Ivuxolimab, which targeted the costimulatory receptor OX40 (CD134), was an agonistic, fully human IgG2 monoclonal antibody. Intravenous ivuxolimab was administered to patients every 2 weeks at six dose levels: 0.01, 0.1, 0.3, 1.5, 3 and 10 mg/kg. Of the roughly 51 patients in dose escalation, some 20 had hepatocellular carcinoma, about 15 had melanoma, 9 had renal cell carcinoma and 9 had head and neck cancer. A male proportion of around 83% and a mean age of approximately 60 years, ranging from roughly 20 to 80, were recorded for the dose-escalation cohort. Patients were allowed to have had prior anti-PD-1, anti-PD-L1 or anti-CTLA-4 therapy, and approximately 40% of the dose-escalation patients had been treated with checkpoint inhibitors. Partial responses occurred in three dose-escalation patients: two with cutaneous melanoma and one with hepatocellular carcinoma. Peripheral TCRbeta sequencing was intended to test whether TCR sequence diversity was altered and clonal T-cell expansion was caused by ivuxolimab. The paper describes the monotherapy dose-escalation part (N of about 52 patients) of the phase I trial of ivuxolimab. Overall study results and their limits: In the 0.1-3.0 mg/kg groups, partial responders were among the patients with the lowest normalized peripheral clonal expansion, particularly in CD8+ T cells. The antigen specificity of the peripheral T cells that underwent clonal expansion was not determined. Low levels of normalized T-cell clonal expansion were also seen in some patients who did not respond. At doses of 0.1 to 3.0 mg/kg, clonal expansion of both CD4+ and CD8+ T cells in blood was seen between baseline and week 6. On average, CD8+ T cells showed more expanded clones than CD4+ T cells after ivuxolimab.

Genomic DNA was isolated from the sorted cells so that the TCRbeta CDR3 region could be sequenced. TCRbeta CDR3 regions were sequenced using the immunoSEQ Assay. The immuneACCESS repertoire file appears here via TCRdb, limited to in-frame rearrangements. These files lack a portion of the clones; in checked studies, under half of the deficit traces to unresolved V genes, and the cause of the others is not known. The sample data list about 62,000 clones, and around 85% of these were observed just once. 3.5% to 4% of the sample is in the top ten clones. The receptor's source is an adult with an advanced solid tumor such as melanoma, head and neck, liver or kidney cancer. Sequencing was performed on CD4+ or CD8+ T cells sorted from blood, taken in a trial of the OX40 agonist ivuxolimab.

The DNA sequence is as follows: TGTGCCAGCAGTTTTTCGAGCTATAATTCACCCCTCCACTTT. Translated, this is CASSFSSYNSPLHF. The chain is assembled from TRBV27 and TRBJ1-6; the D gene remains uncertain. V is reduced by 3 bases and J by 3 bases, leaving a spacing of 6 bases between them. The cysteine opens and the phenylalanine closes a CDR3 of 14 amino acids. Just CDR3 DNA is preserved here, 42 bases in frame from base 1. Looking up the germline V gene (reference sequence) yields CDR1 MNHEY and CDR2 SMNVEV.